The present entry profiles one TCR beta chain with its context. Its specificity is not known. This CDR3 region has 16 residues. In germline, CDR1 is SEHNR, CDR2 FQNEAQ (reference sequence). Trimming stripped 0 bases from V and 2 bases from J, with 11 bases between. The blood RNA (from unsorted whole blood) was obtained, and germline DNA was also extracted. This sample is part of a study of tumor-infiltrating lymphocytes in primary liver carcinoma. The investigators made TCR beta cDNA from about 500 ng total RNA, using a constant-region primer. Researchers made the TCR beta libraries by running three nested multiplex PCR rounds with slightly modified ARM-PCR. Two initial PCR rounds of about 10 cycles each paired TRBV1-TRBV30 forward primers with a C-beta reverse primer. TCRdb reprocessed the multiplex PCR reads via MiXCR and lists one record per CDR3 protein. The sample has some 200,000 distinct CDR3 sequences; 65% are singletons.

The study, taken as a whole, reports: Significantly larger top-250-clone fractions were found in tumors than in blood (p = 0.039).

The V gene is TRBV7-9, the J gene TRBJ2-1, with D unclear. This TCR derives from a woman in her sixties with primary liver carcinoma and hepatitis B virus infection. Sequencing was performed on peripheral blood. Here the CDR3 reads CASSLAALRPYNEQFF. In DNA form, the CDR3 reads TGTGCCAGCAGCTTAGCAGCGCTTAGGCCCTACAATGAGCAGTTCTTC. The complete variable domain, with remaining parts taken from reference TRBV7-9 and TRBJ2-1, reads DTGVSQNPRHKITKRGQNVTFRCDPISEHNRLYWYRQTLGQGPEFLTYFQNEAQLEKSRLLSDRFSAERPKGSFSTLEIQRTEQGDSAMYLCASSLAALRPYNEQFFGPGTRLTVL.